Shown below are 4 T cell receptor beta chains from a single sample sequenced in a study of post-analysis software for immune sequencing data. Study results and caveats: Patients showed TRBV5-6, TRBV5-1 and TRBV20-1 among 4 or 5 TRBV segments more frequent than in controls.

Carried by the TCR beta cDNA libraries were unique molecular identifiers. TCRdb fed the PCR reads into MiXCR, producing one record per CDR3 protein. Among roughly 650,000 distinct CDR3 sequences listed, around 64% were seen once. Their antigens remain unidentified. The specimen was blood. Every receptor here comes from a girl under 10 years old with multiple sclerosis.

CDR3 sequence: CASRDRGLSYEQYF. For the CDR3, the DNA is TGTGCCAGCAGGGACAGGGGGCTCTCCTACGAGCAGTACTTC. V gene TRBV2 combines with J gene TRBJ2-7; 11 nucleotides align to TRBD1. Germline V gives CDR1 SNHLY, CDR2 FYNNEI. This CDR3 comprises 14 residues. V gave up 6 bases and J gave up 0 bases; unmatched junction bases: 1.

The chain employs TRBV6-1 and TRBJ2-7; D may match TRBD1 or TRBD2 (5 bases each). Gene TRBJ2-5 matches the end of the DNA better, so the J call may be wrong. The CDR3 is 15 amino acids. Germline V CDR1 and CDR2: MNHNS, SASEGT. The CDR3 DNA reads TGTGCCAGCAGTGATGGGACGGCCAGCCAAGAGACCCAGTACTTC. It translates to CASSDGTASQETQYF.

CDR3 protein: CASRGTEANYGYTF. Written as DNA, the CDR3 is TGTGCCAGCAGGGGGACAGAAGCTAACTATGGCTACACCTTC. V usage is TRBV12-3 or TRBV12-4 and J usage is TRBJ1-2; 7 positions match TRBD1. The CDR3 consists of 14 residues. V dropped 6 bases and J dropped 0; count of bases not matched to a gene: 4.

The chain employs TRBV6-5 and TRBJ2-3; 13 bases agree with TRBD2. Germline CDR1 and CDR2: MNHEY and SVGAGI. V shed 1 base and J 1 base; nucleotides not matched to a gene: 11. The CDR3 contains 20 residues. The CDR3 coding sequence is TGTGCCAGCAGTTACTTGAGACTAGCGGGAGGCGGTTCGGGCACAGATACGCAGTATTTT. This gives the protein CASSYLRLAGGGSGTDTQYF.